The T cell receptor beta chain under discussion was sequenced for a study of cytomegalovirus exposure and HLA in healthy donors. Overall study context: From some 190 million T cells, an earlier analysis saw 110 million or so unique TCR beta sequences. From donors who were HLA-typed, an early data release held 81 million or so unique TCRs.

The germline V gene encodes CDR1 MDHEN and CDR2 SYDVKM. The V and J ends lost 9 bases and 6 bases, in that order; junction bases with no gene match: 8. This CDR3 comprises 12 residues. General study points: Earlier analysis found most TCR beta V segments productive about 90% or about 30% of the time.

PCR employed 60 Vbeta and 13 Jbeta primers. Here immunoSEQ multiplex PCR was the method, and the copy in TCRdb shows in-frame clones only, minus some. This sample yields fewer than 200,000 clones, of which around 86% are seen a single time; around 1.6% belongs to the top ten. The donors, nominally healthy at sampling, likely had unrecorded immune exposures. About this clone: What it binds is not known.

The sample taken for sequencing was PBMCs. This sequence was found in a man aged 50-60 years in good health and CMV-seronegative. This chain links TRBV28 with TRBJ2-7; 7 nucleotides agree with TRBD1. CDR3 nucleotides: TGTGCCAGTACGACAGGGCCCGGCGAGCAGTACTTC. As protein: CASTTGPGEQYF.